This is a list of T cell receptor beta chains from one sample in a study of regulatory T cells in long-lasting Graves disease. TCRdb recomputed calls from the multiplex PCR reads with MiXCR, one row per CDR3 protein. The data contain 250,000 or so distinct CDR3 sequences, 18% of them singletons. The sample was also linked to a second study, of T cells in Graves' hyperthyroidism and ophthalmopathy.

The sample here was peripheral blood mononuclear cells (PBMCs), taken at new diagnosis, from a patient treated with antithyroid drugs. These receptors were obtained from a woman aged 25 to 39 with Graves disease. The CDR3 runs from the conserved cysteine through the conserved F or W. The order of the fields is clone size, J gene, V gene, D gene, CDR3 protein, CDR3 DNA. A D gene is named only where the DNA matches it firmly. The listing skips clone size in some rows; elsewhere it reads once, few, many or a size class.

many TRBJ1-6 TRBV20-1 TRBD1 CSARGQGQFSPLHF TGCAGTGCTCGAGGACAGGGGCAATTTTCACCCCTCCACTTT
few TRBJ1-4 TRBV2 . CASSLAETNEELFF TGTGCCAGCAGTTTAGCGGAAACTAATGAAGAACTGTTTTTT
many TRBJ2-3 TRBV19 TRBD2 CASSTRTGTAGWDTDTQYF TGTGCCAGTAGTACCCGGACCGGTACAGCGGGGTGGGACACAGATACGCAGTATTTT
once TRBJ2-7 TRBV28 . CASSDRRGTYEQYF TGTGCCAGCAGCGACAGACGGGGTACCTACGAGCAGTACTTC
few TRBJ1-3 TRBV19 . CASSITVRGFGNTIYF TGTGCCAGTAGTATAACGGTACGGGGTTTCGGAAACACCATATATTTT
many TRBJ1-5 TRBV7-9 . CASSGPDQPQHF TGTGCCAGCAGCGGTCCGGATCAGCCCCAGCATTTT
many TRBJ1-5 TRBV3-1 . CASSPQRNQPQHF TGTGCCAGCAGCCCTCAACGCAATCAGCCCCAGCATTTT
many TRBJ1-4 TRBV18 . CASSPPGLNEKLFF TGTGCCAGCTCACCGCCCGGGCTTAATGAAAAACTGTTTTTT
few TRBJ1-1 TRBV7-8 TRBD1 CASSTRTGYTAFF TGTGCCAGCAGCACCCGGACAGGATACACTGCTTTCTTT
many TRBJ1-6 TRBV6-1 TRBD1 CASSPKDRASSYNSPLHF TGTGCCAGCAGCCCCAAGGACAGGGCGAGCTCCTATAATTCACCCCTCCACTTT
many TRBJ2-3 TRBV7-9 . CASSSRRAITDTQYF TGTGCCAGCAGCTCCAGAAGGGCCATAACAGATACGCAGTATTTT
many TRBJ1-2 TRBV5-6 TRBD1 CASTGGWTGTGYTF TGTGCCAGCACCGGGGGCTGGACAGGGACTGGCTACACCTTC
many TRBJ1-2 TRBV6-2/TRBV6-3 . CASSYSRWGEPYGYTF TGTGCCAGCAGTTACTCACGGTGGGGGGAACCCTATGGCTACACCTTC
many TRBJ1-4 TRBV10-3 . CAISSSRWEKLFF TGTGCCATCAGCTCCAGCCGGTGGGAAAAACTGTTTTTT
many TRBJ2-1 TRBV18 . CASLLNGDEQFF TGTGCCAGCCTCCTAAATGGGGATGAGCAGTTCTTC
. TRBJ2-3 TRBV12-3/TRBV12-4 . CASRPTPRDRFRTDTQYF TGTGCCAGCAGACCAACCCCCCGGGACCGATTTCGCACAGATACGCAGTATTTT
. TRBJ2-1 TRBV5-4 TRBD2 CASSLQDREEEFF TGTGCCAGCAGCCTGCAGGACCGGGAGGAGGAGTTCTTC
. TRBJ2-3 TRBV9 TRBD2 CASSGTSDADTQYF TGTGCCAGCAGCGGTACTAGCGATGCAGATACGCAGTATTTT
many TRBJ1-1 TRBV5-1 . CASRFQRNTEAFF TGCGCCAGCAGGTTTCAGCGGAACACTGAAGCTTTCTTT
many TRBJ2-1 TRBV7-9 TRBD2 CASSLVVTSGAPLHNEQFF TGTGCCAGCAGCTTAGTAGTGACTAGCGGGGCCCCGCTCCACAATGAGCAGTTCTTC
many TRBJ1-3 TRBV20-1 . CSARDAASGNTIYF TGCAGTGCTAGAGATGCAGCTTCTGGAAACACCATATATTTT
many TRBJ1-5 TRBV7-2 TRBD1 CASSLDRDWQPQHF TGTGCCAGCAGTCTTGACAGGGACTGGCAGCCCCAGCATTTT
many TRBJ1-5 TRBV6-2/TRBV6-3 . CASHGDSNQPQHF TGTGCCAGCCACGGAGATAGCAATCAGCCCCAGCATTTT
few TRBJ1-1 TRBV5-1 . CASSFSGFEAFF TGCGCCAGCAGCTTCTCAGGATTTGAAGCTTTCTTT
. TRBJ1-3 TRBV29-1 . CSVVSQGSLGNTIYF TGCAGCGTTGTATCTCAGGGTAGTCTTGGAAACACCATATATTTT
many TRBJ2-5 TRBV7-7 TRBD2 CASSFGLGQETQYF TGTGCTAGCAGTTTCGGACTAGGCCAAGAGACCCAGTACTTC
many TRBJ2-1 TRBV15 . CATSRERRLQGSYNEQFF TGTGCCACCAGCAGAGAGAGGAGGTTACAGGGCTCCTACAATGAGCAGTTCTTC
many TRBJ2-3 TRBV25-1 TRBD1 CASSDQTTGRSTDTQYF TGTGCCAGCAGTGACCAAACGACAGGGCGTAGCACAGATACGCAGTATTTT
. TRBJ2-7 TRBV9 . CASSAGTEQYF TGTGCCAGCAGCGCCGGAACCGAGCAGTACTTC
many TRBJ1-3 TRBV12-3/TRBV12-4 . CASRNTPGQGKRNTIYF TGTGCCAGCAGAAACACCCCTGGGCAGGGTAAACGAAACACCATATATTTT
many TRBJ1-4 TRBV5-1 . CASSPNPGANEKLFF TGCGCCAGCAGCCCCAACCCGGGAGCTAATGAAAAACTGTTTTTT
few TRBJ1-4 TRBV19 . CASSIGEKLFF TGTGCCAGTAGTATAGGTGAAAAACTGTTTTTT